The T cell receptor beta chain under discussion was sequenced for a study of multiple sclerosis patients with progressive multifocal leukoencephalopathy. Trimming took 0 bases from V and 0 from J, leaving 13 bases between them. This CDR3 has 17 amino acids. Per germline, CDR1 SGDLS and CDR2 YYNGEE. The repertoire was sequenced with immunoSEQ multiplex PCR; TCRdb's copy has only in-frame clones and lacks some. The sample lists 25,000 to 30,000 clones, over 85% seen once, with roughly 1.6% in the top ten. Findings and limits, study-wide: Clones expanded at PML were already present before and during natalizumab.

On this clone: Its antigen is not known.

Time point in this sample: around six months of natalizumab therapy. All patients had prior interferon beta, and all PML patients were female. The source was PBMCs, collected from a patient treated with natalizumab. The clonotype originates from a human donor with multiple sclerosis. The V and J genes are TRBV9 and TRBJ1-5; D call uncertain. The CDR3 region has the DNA TGTGCCAGCAGCGTAGTCTTCGGGCCAAATAGCAATCAGCCCCAGCATTTT. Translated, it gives CASSVVFGPNSNQPQHF.